These 15 T cell receptor beta chains were all obtained from the same sample, sequenced in a study of blood T cell repertoires in COVID-19. TCRdb's copy holds only in-frame clones and misses some; the assay was immunoSEQ multiplex PCR. The table lists around 76,000 clones, more than 65% of them singletons. The sequenced material came from peripheral blood. The receptors shown here come from a woman between 65 and 79 years old with acute or convalescent COVID-19.

The chain has TRBV3-1 (or the pseudogene TRBV3-2) and TRBJ2-7; tentative D call: TRBD2 (5 bases). The CDR3 has 11 amino acids. Looked up from germline, CDR1 is LGHDT and CDR2 is YNNKEL (reference sequence). V was shortened by 9 bases and J by 7 bases, with 13 bases between the two germline ends. CDR3 amino acids: CASRGPREQYF. CDR3 nucleotides: TGTGCCAGTCGAGGGCCTCGGGAGCAGTACTTC.

V gene TRBV6-5 combines with J gene TRBJ1-1, with unresolved D. The CDR3 loop spans 12 amino acids. Trimming stripped 6 bases from V and 10 bases from J, with 15 bases between. The germline V gene encodes CDR1 MNHEY and CDR2 SVGAGI. The CDR3 here is CASSRELIGAFF. The CDR3 DNA reads as TGTGCCAGCAGCCGGGAATTAATTGGAGCTTTCTTT.

This clone has only one observation. The chain couples TRBV10-3 to TRBJ2-7; D is unresolved. Germline V gene sequence: CDR1 ENHRY, CDR2 SYGVKD. V dropped 6 bases and J dropped 0 bases, with 6 bases sitting between them. CDR3 length: 12 amino acids. CDR3 residues: CAIRQASYEQYF. CDR3 nucleotide sequence: TGTGCCATCAGGCAGGCCTCCTACGAGCAGTACTTC.

The chain uses TRBV3-1 (or the pseudogene TRBV3-2) and TRBJ1-2, with 8 bases aligning to TRBD1. V lost 3 bases, J lost 8 bases, and 17 bases stayed unmatched. Per the germline V gene, CDR1 is LGHDT and CDR2 is YNNKEL (reference sequence). The CDR3 covers 17 residues. The CDR3: CASSHRISGRGQDGYTF. CDR3 DNA: TGTGCCAGCAGCCATCGGATCTCCGGAAGGGGACAGGACGGCTACACCTTC.

The V gene is TRBV6-2 or TRBV6-3, the J gene TRBJ1-5, with TRBD1 matching 8 bases. Germline assignment: CDR1 MNHEY and CDR2 SVGEGT. V shed 4 bases and J 6 bases; nucleotides not matched to a gene: 5. This CDR3 region has 14 residues. CDR3 amino acids: CASSSPGGGQPQHF. DNA for the CDR3: TGTGCCAGCAGTTCCCCAGGGGGCGGTCAGCCCCAGCATTTT.

The rearrangement joins TRBV3-1 (or the pseudogene TRBV3-2) to TRBJ2-3; TRBD2 matches 10 bases. Germline lookup yields CDR1 LGHDT and CDR2 YNNKEL (reference sequence). After removal of 1 base from V and 5 bases from J, the junction contained 9 bases not matched to a gene. The CDR3 has 17 residues. The CDR3 nucleotides are TGTGCCAGCAGCCAAGTTAGGCTAGCGGGAGTGGGAGATACGCAGTATTTT. Protein product: CASSQVRLAGVGDTQYF.

The chain recombines TRBV2 with TRBJ2-7, with D tentatively TRBD2 (6 bases). Deletions cut 5 bases from V and 7 bases from J, with 9 bases between. CDR3 length: 11 residues. Germline assignment: CDR1 SNHLY and CDR2 FYNNEI. The CDR3 bases are TGTGCCAGCAGTACTGGGGGGGAGCAGTACTTC. As protein: CASSTGGEQYF.

V usage is TRBV7-2 and J usage is TRBJ2-3; D is unclear. Germline V gives CDR1 SGHTA, CDR2 FQGNSA. This CDR3 is 14 amino acids long. V was pared by 1 base and J by 4 bases, with 9 bases between. The CDR3 spells CASSLDWSADTQYF. In DNA form, the CDR3 reads TGTGCCAGCAGCTTAGACTGGTCCGCAGATACGCAGTATTTT.

Worth noting for this clone: An end of the junction differs from the germline gene, which may be a read error. V gene TRBV30 combines with J gene TRBJ1-2, with D possibly matching TRBD1 (6 bases). Germline CDR1 GTSNPN, CDR2 SVGIG (reference sequence). The CDR3 sequence is 11 residues long. CDR3 sequence: CAWSVGDKRHF. Here the CDR3 DNA reads TGTGCCTGGAGTGTTGGGGACAAGCGGCACTTC.

The chain couples TRBV7-8 to TRBJ2-2; 10 bases align to TRBD2. With V trimmed by 5 bases and J by 4 bases, 7 bases remained unmatched. Germline V gene lookup returns CDR1 SGHVS and CDR2 FQNEAQ. The CDR3 spans 16 residues. The CDR3 is CASSPRTSGGTGELFF. CDR3 nucleotides: TGTGCCAGCAGCCCCCGGACTAGCGGTGGCACCGGGGAGCTGTTTTTT.

The V and J genes are TRBV18 and TRBJ2-6; TRBD2 agrees at 7 bases. CDR1 and CDR2 (germline): KGHSH, LQKENI. This CDR3 has 18 residues. Trimming removed 2 bases from V and 4 bases from J; junction bases left unmatched: 11. DNA of the CDR3: TGTGCCAGCTCACCAGGTTTGGCGGGAGTAGAGGGGGCCAACGTCCTGACTTTC. Protein sequence: CASSPGLAGVEGANVLTF.

The V gene is TRBV6-5, the J gene TRBJ2-3, with 8 bases aligning to TRBD1. CDR3 length equals 14 residues. V was pared by 7 bases and J by 1 base, with 4 bases of the junction left unmatched. Germline CDR1 MNHEY, CDR2 SVGAGI. The CDR3 DNA follows: TGTGCCAGCAAGAAGACAGGGGGCACAGATACGCAGTATTTT. This gives the protein CASKKTGGTDTQYF.

The J gene is TRBJ2-2, the V gene TRBV29-1; 8 bases line up with TRBD2. CDR1 is SQVTM, CDR2 ANQGSEA, per germline. CDR3 length: 14 residues. The junction had 5 bases not matched to a gene; V was cut back by 6 bases and J by 2 bases. The CDR3 bases are TGCAGCGTAACTAGCGGTCTAAACACCGGGGAGCTGTTTTTT. It encodes CSVTSGLNTGELFF.

V is TRBV12-5 and J is TRBJ1-1, with TRBD1 identical over 10 bases. Germline assignment: CDR1 LGHNT and CDR2 FRNRAP. V gave up 0 bases and J gave up 3 bases; unmatched junction bases: 4. There are 16 residues in the CDR3. CDR3 nucleotides: TGTGCTAGTGGTTTGGTACTAGGGACAGGGGACACTGAAGCTTTCTTT. Translating gives CASGLVLGTGDTEAFF.

This chain links TRBV7-9 with TRBJ1-1; no reliable D call. Germline CDR1 reads SEHNR; CDR2 reads FQNEAQ (reference sequence). The CDR3 consists of 13 residues. The V end was cut by 1 base, the J end by 9 bases, with 12 bases between. CDR3 residues: CASSLDGELQAFF. CDR3 DNA: TGTGCCAGCAGCTTAGATGGGGAGTTACAAGCTTTCTTT.